Below are 18 T cell receptor beta chains sequenced from a single sample in a study of blood T cell repertoires in COVID-19. TCRdb keeps only in-frame clones here, not all; method: immunoSEQ multiplex PCR. Counted here are over 200,000 clones, around 86% occurring once; the ten biggest clones make up under 7%. The source material was peripheral blood. These receptors came from a man aged 55-75 years who had recovered from COVID-19.

The chain recombines TRBV27 with TRBJ2-7; possibly TRBD1 for D (8 bases). Trimming cost V 6 bases and J 3 bases, with 18 bases left between them. The CDR3 spans 15 residues. Germline loops: CDR1 MNHEY, CDR2 SMNVEV (reference sequence). The CDR3 sequence is CASRAGGTGRYEQYF. The CDR3 DNA reads as TGTGCCAGCAGGGCCGGGGGGACAGGCCGCTACGAGCAGTACTTC.

The rearrangement links TRBV5-6 to TRBJ1-2; no firm D call. CDR3 length equals 14 residues. CDR1 is SGHDT and CDR2 is YYEEEE in the germline V gene. Deletions cut 1 base from V and 0 bases from J, with 7 bases between. The CDR3 nucleotides read TGTGCCAGCAGCTTGCTAGGCCCTAACTATGGCTACACCTTC. Translating it yields CASSLLGPNYGYTF. The complete variable domain, with remaining parts taken from reference TRBV5-6 and TRBJ1-2, reads DAGVTQSPTHLIKTRGQQVTLRCSPKSGHDTVSWYQQALGQGPQFIFQYYEEEERQRGNFPDRFSGHQFPNYSSELNVNALLLGDSALYLCASSLLGPNYGYTFGSGTRLTVV.

This clone came up once. The genes are TRBV18 and TRBJ2-3, with 7 bases aligning to TRBD2. This CDR3 has 17 residues. The germline V gene encodes CDR1 KGHSH and CDR2 LQKENI. J was trimmed by 3 bases and V by 3 bases; bases with no gene match: 12. The CDR3 bases are TGTGCCAGCTCACCGCGATCCGGGGGGAGGAGGACAGATACGCAGTATTTT. Protein product: CASSPRSGGRRTDTQYF.

As to this clone: Sequence at one end of the junction differs from germline and may be a read error. The chain is built from TRBV7-2 and TRBJ2-7; weak D call: TRBD2 (5 bases). The CDR3 length is 13 residues. The germline V gene has CDR1 SGHTA and CDR2 FQGNSA. The CDR3 DNA reads as TGTGCCAGCAGCTTAGGACGGATTTTTCCGGGGAACTTC. Residues: CASSLGRIFPGNF.

This clone was seen only a few times. The chain recombines TRBV20-1 with TRBJ2-1; D uncertain. This CDR3 has 10 residues. Germline V gene lookup returns CDR1 DFQATT and CDR2 SNEGSKA (reference sequence). V lost 7 bases and J 9 bases, leaving 10 bases between the germline ends. DNA of the CDR3: TGCAGTGTCATGTACGGTGAGCAGTTCTTC. Translation: CSVMYGEQFF.

The chain couples TRBV6-6 to TRBJ1-1; D gene uncertain. This CDR3 is built from 14 residues. V was trimmed by 7 bases and J by 8 bases, leaving 20 bases between them. The V gene's germline CDR1 is MNHNY and CDR2 SVGAGI (reference sequence). CDR3 in DNA: TGTGCCAGCACCGCCCGCCGCGGGTTACCGGAAGCTTTCTTT. Translating it yields CASTARRGLPEAFF.

There are a few counts of this clone. This chain uses TRBV19 with TRBJ1-1; D not resolved. V lost 3 bases, J lost 11 bases, and 16 bases lay in between. The germline CDR1 and CDR2 sequences are LNHDA and SQIVND (reference sequence). This CDR3 has 13 residues. This CDR3 is CASSIPGFIRAFF. In DNA form, the CDR3 reads TGTGCCAGTAGTATCCCAGGATTCATACGGGCTTTCTTT.

This chain uses TRBV24-1 with TRBJ2-5; no reliable D call. V lost 5 bases, J lost 2 bases, and 8 bases lay in between. In germline, CDR1 is KGHDR, CDR2 SFDVKD. The CDR3 totals 13 residues. The CDR3 DNA reads as TGTGCCACCAGTGTGGCTCCTCAAGAGACCCAGTACTTC. This codes for CATSVAPQETQYF.

The V gene is TRBV5-5, the J gene TRBJ2-1; a possible D gene is TRBD2 (6 bases). Germline values: CDR1 SGHKS, CDR2 YYEKEE (reference sequence). The CDR3 spans 12 residues. V lost 7 bases to trimming and J lost 4 bases, with 9 bases between them. CDR3 sequence reads: CASGGVYNEQFF. The DNA of the CDR3 is TGTGCCAGCGGCGGGGTTTACAATGAGCAGTTCTTC.

The chain links TRBV4-2 to TRBJ2-3, with D perhaps TRBD2 (6 bases). Trimming left V 6 bases short and J 4 bases short, with 11 bases between. The CDR3 extends over 13 amino acids. In germline, CDR1 is LGHNA, CDR2 YNFKEQ. This CDR3 is CASSLGGADTQYF. The CDR3 bases are TGTGCCAGCAGTCTAGGAGGGGCAGATACGCAGTATTTT.

This CDR3 reads CASSQLSGGAGNEQFF. The CDR3 DNA sequence: TGTGCCAGCAGCCAACTTAGCGGGGGGGCGGGCAATGAGCAGTTCTTC. The rearrangement links TRBV4-2 to TRBJ2-1, with 11 positions matching TRBD2. CDR3 size: 16 residues. Trimming removed 2 bases from V and 6 bases from J; junction bases left unmatched: 6. Germline CDR1 LGHNA, CDR2 YNFKEQ.

This chain joins TRBV7-8 and TRBJ1-1, with 7 bases that match TRBD1. The germline V gene has CDR1 SGHVS and CDR2 FQNEAQ. The V segment lost 9 bases and the J segment 0 bases; nucleotides outside the gene matches: 4. This CDR3 contains 13 residues. CDR3 bases: TGTGCCAGTTCCGGGACAGTGAACACTGAAGCTTTCTTT. It translates to CASSGTVNTEAFF. Complete variable domain (other parts from reference TRBV7-8 and TRBJ1-1): GAGVSQSPRYKVAKRGQDVALRCDPISGHVSLFWYQQALGQGPEFLTYFQNEAQLDKSGLPSDRFFAERPEGSVSTLKIQRTQQEDSAVYLCASSGTVNTEAFFGQGTRLTVV.

This clone was seen a few times. J is TRBJ2-7 and V is TRBV5-1; 10 bases map to TRBD2. The CDR3 spans 15 residues. The ends lost 4 bases at V and 2 bases at J; junction bases unmatched: 6. Looked up from germline, CDR1 is SGHRS and CDR2 is YFSETQ. The CDR3 here is CASSTSGTSAYEQYF. The CDR3 nucleotides are TGCGCCAGCAGCACTTCCGGGACTAGCGCCTACGAGCAGTACTTC. Complete variable domain (other parts from reference TRBV5-1 and TRBJ2-7): KAGVTQTPRYLIKTRGQQVTLSCSPISGHRSVSWYQQTPGQGLQFLFEYFSETQRNKGNFPGRFSGRQFSNSRSEMNVSTLELGDSALYLCASSTSGTSAYEQYFGPGTRLTVT.

This clone occurred once. The gene calls are TRBV4-2 and TRBJ2-2; 9 bases align to TRBD2. The germline CDR1 and CDR2 sequences are LGHNA and YNFKEQ. J lost 0 bases, V lost 4 bases, and 9 bases had no gene match. CDR3 length equals 18 residues. CDR3 nucleotide sequence: TGTGCCAGCAGCCCATTGGGGGTAGCGGGAGCGAACACCGGGGAGCTGTTTTTT. Translation: CASSPLGVAGANTGELFF.

The genes are TRBV7-9 and TRBJ2-1, with TRBD1 matching 8 bases. J lost 3 bases, V lost 5 bases, and 9 bases had no gene match. Germline CDR1 reads SEHNR; CDR2 reads FQNEAQ (reference sequence). The CDR3 totals 16 residues. CDR3 nucleotides: TGTGCCAGCAGCAGAGCAGGGGGCGGTAGCTACAATGAGCAGTTCTTC. Encoded protein: CASSRAGGGSYNEQFF.

This clone was seen once. The rearrangement links TRBV5-6 to TRBJ2-7; the match to TRBD1 covers 8 bases. CDR1 and CDR2 from the germline V gene are SGHDT and YYEEEE. V shed 5 bases and J 2 bases; nucleotides not matched to a gene: 3. The CDR3 contains 13 residues. CDR3 in amino acids: CASSWTGTYEQYF. The CDR3 DNA is TGTGCCAGCAGTTGGACAGGGACCTACGAGCAGTACTTC.

The CDR3 coding sequence is TGCAGCGTTGAAAACAGGGCCAAAAACATTCAGTACTTC. Protein product: CSVENRAKNIQYF. The genes are TRBV29-1 and TRBJ2-4; possibly TRBD1 for D (5 bases). Germline CDR1 is SQVTM and CDR2 is ANQGSEA. This CDR3 comprises 13 residues. V dropped 2 bases and J dropped 1 base, with 6 bases sitting between them.

The rearrangement links TRBV3-1 (or the pseudogene TRBV3-2) to TRBJ1-1, with TRBD1 matching over 7 bases. The CDR3 loop spans 14 amino acids. Germline CDR1 and CDR2: LGHDT and YNNKEL (reference sequence). After removal of 4 bases from V and 1 base from J, the junction contained 3 bases not matched to a gene. In nucleotides, the CDR3 is TGTGCCAGCAGCCTTGGGACAGAGAACACTGAAGCTTTCTTT. Translating gives CASSLGTENTEAFF.